A single sample gave rise to the 29 T cell receptor beta chains below, sequenced in a study of HIV-infected patients and healthy controls. cDNA was made from around 0.5 ug RNA using alpha and beta constant primers. Each of the alpha and beta chains got its own library through chain-specific third strand synthesis with indices. TCRdb reprocessed the 5' RACE reads via MiXCR and lists one record per CDR3 protein. This repertoire shows about 13,000 distinct CDR3 sequences, approximately 10% found once; its top ten account for around 6%. No cell fractionation was done, so the repertoire covers all unsorted peripheral blood T cells. Sequenced: blood. All receptors come from an adult in good health.

This clonotype was counted many times. The V call is TRBV20-1, the J call TRBJ2-1; 8 bases are a match to TRBD2. Looked up from germline, CDR1 is DFQATT and CDR2 is SNEGSKA (reference sequence). The CDR3 consists of 17 residues. Trimming at V came to 0 bases and at J to 1 base, leaving 8 bases not matched to a gene. The CDR3 region has the DNA TGCAGTGCTAGAGATTTCGGCGGGGGGAGGTCCTACAATGAGCAGTTCTTC. Protein sequence: CSARDFGGGRSYNEQFF.

The chain recombines TRBV27 with TRBJ2-3; 10 bases fit TRBD1. The CDR3 is 14 residues long. CDR1 and CDR2 from the germline V gene are MNHEY and SMNVEV (reference sequence). The V and J ends lost 4 bases and 5 bases, in that order; junction bases with no gene match: 3. The CDR3 sequence is CASSWDRGLDTQYF. CDR3 nucleotide sequence: TGTGCCAGCAGTTGGGACAGGGGTTTAGATACGCAGTATTTT.

The gene calls are TRBV20-1 and TRBJ2-5, with no clear D. The V gene's germline CDR1 is DFQATT and CDR2 SNEGSKA (reference sequence). CDR3 length: 12 residues. The ends were cut back, 1 base at V and 5 bases at J, with 8 bases in the middle. The CDR3, as DNA: TGCAGTGCTAGAGCAGTATTGGAGACCCAGTACTTC. Translated: CSARAVLETQYF.

This sequence joins TRBV20-1 and TRBJ2-1; maybe TRBD2 (5 bases). CDR3 size: 13 residues. Germline lookup yields CDR1 DFQATT and CDR2 SNEGSKA (reference sequence). Trimming took 5 bases from V and 7 from J, leaving 15 bases between them. The CDR3 spells CSAPPPLANEQFF. The CDR3 bases are TGCAGTGCTCCACCCCCATTAGCGAATGAGCAGTTCTTC.

By share, this clonotype ranks as medium-sized. The V and J genes are TRBV29-1 and TRBJ2-6; no definite D call. Trimming left V 6 bases short and J 6 bases short, with 6 bases between. The CDR3 is 11 residues long. Germline-derived CDR1 and CDR2 are SQVTM and ANQGSEA. The CDR3 reads CSVAEANVLTF. CDR3 coding DNA: TGCAGCGTGGCGGAGGCCAACGTCCTGACTTTC. Looking up the rest from reference TRBV29-1 and TRBJ2-6 gives the full variable domain: SAVISQKPSRDICQRGTSLTIQCQVDSQVTMMFWYRQQPGQSLTLIATANQGSEATYESGFVIDKFPISRPNLTFSTLTVSNMSPEDSSIYLCSVAEANVLTFGAGSRLTVL.

This clonotype was recorded a few times. This chain uses TRBV28 with TRBJ1-1, with D possibly TRBD1 on 5 matching bases. Trimming removed 5 bases at V and 3 bases at J, with 16 bases between. Per germline, CDR1 MDHEN and CDR2 SYDVKM. The CDR3 loop spans 15 amino acids. The CDR3 DNA reads as TGTGCCAGCAGTCCTTTAGGGGTCGGAGACACTGAAGCTTTCTTT. Protein product: CASSPLGVGDTEAFF.

Within the sample, this clonotype is medium-sized. The gene calls are TRBV6-5 and TRBJ1-6, with a tentative D call TRBD1 (5 bases). From germline, CDR1 is MNHEY and CDR2 SVGAGI. Trimming removed 8 bases from V and 7 bases from J, with 12 bases in between. The CDR3 loop spans 13 amino acids. Here the CDR3 reads CASRQGANSPLHF. Written as DNA, the CDR3 is TGTGCCAGCCGGCAGGGAGCGAATTCACCCCTCCACTTT.

In its sample, this clonotype ranks as medium-sized. The rearrangement uses TRBV3-1 and TRBJ2-5; TRBD1 might be the D (5 bases). The germline V gene encodes CDR1 LGHDT and CDR2 YNNKEL (reference sequence). Trimming stripped 7 bases from V and 4 bases from J, with 16 bases between. The CDR3 runs 14 residues. The CDR3 DNA reads TGTGCCAGCACCATCCAGGGCCGAGGAGAGACCCAGTACTTC. Translating it yields CASTIQGRGETQYF.

V is TRBV10-3 and J is TRBJ2-7; tentatively, D is TRBD1 (6 bases). Trimming shortened V by 4 bases and J by 11 bases, and 18 bases separated the two germline ends. The CDR3 has 13 residues. CDR1 ENHRY and CDR2 SYGVKD come from the germline V gene. The CDR3 DNA sequence: TGTGCCATCAGTGCGGCCTCTGACAGGACGAAGTACTTC. Translation gives CAISAASDRTKYF.

In its sample, this clonotype ranks as medium-sized (0.01 to 0.1%). The V call is TRBV6-6, the J call TRBJ1-5, with D unresolved. This CDR3 region has 15 residues. V was shortened by 6 bases and J by 4 bases, with 16 bases between the two germline ends. Germline values: CDR1 MNHNY, CDR2 SVGAGI (reference sequence). CDR3 residues: CASSPLGPANQPQHF. The CDR3 DNA reads TGTGCCAGCAGCCCCCTCGGGCCCGCGAATCAGCCCCAGCATTTT.

Relative to its sample, this clonotype is medium-sized. The chain uses TRBV2 and TRBJ1-2, with a weak D call TRBD1 (6 bases). The CDR3 sequence is 14 residues long. The germline CDR1 and CDR2 sequences are SNHLY and FYNNEI. The V end lost 1 base, the J end lost 8 bases, and 14 bases lay between the germline ends. In DNA form, the CDR3 reads TGTGCCAGCAGTGAAGGCAGGGGTTATACAGGCTACACCTTC. It specifies CASSEGRGYTGYTF.

This clonotype was observed a handful of times. The V call is TRBV6-1, the J call TRBJ2-3; D may be TRBD2 (6 bases). From germline, CDR1 is MNHNS and CDR2 SASEGT. The CDR3 has 18 residues. The V gene lost 2 bases and the J gene lost 0 bases, with 18 bases spanning the gap. CDR3 protein: CASSEWWKRDSSTDTQYF. As DNA, the CDR3 is TGTGCCAGCAGTGAATGGTGGAAACGGGACTCTAGCACAGATACGCAGTATTTT.

By its share, this clonotype is medium-sized. The chain employs TRBV13 and TRBJ2-5; D possibly corresponds to TRBD2 (6 bases). In germline, CDR1 is PRHDT, CDR2 FYEKMQ (reference sequence). The CDR3 sequence is 14 residues long. With 3 bases removed from V and 3 bases from J, the gap between germline ends came to 11 bases. Here the CDR3 reads CASSFGSGEETQYF. For the CDR3, the DNA is TGTGCCAGCAGCTTCGGGAGCGGAGAAGAGACCCAGTACTTC. The variable domain in full, with the rest retrieved from reference TRBV13 and TRBJ2-5, is AAGVIQSPRHLIKEKRETATLKCYPIPRHDTVYWYQQGPGQDPQFLISFYEKMQSDKGSIPDRFSAQQFSDYHSELNMSSLELGDSALYFCASSFGSGEETQYFGPGTRLLVL.

This clonotype is labeled as medium-sized. The chain couples TRBV15 to TRBJ2-3; TRBD2 might be the D (5 bases). V shed 4 bases and J shed 6 bases, with 11 bases lying between them. The CDR3 runs 13 residues. Germline assignment: CDR1 LNHNV and CDR2 YYDKDF (reference sequence). The CDR3 here is CATSTTRDDTQYF. The CDR3 DNA reads TGTGCCACCAGCACTACTAGAGACGATACGCAGTATTTT.

The sample holds many counts of this clonotype. The chain links TRBV7-2 to TRBJ2-7, with 11 bases fitting TRBD2. Trimming at V came to 1 base and at J to 2 bases, leaving 1 base not matched to a gene. Germline-derived CDR1 and CDR2 are SGHTA and FQGNSA. The CDR3 has 15 amino acids. CDR3 region: CASSLVAGGTYEQYF. CDR3 nucleotides: TGTGCCAGCAGCTTAGTAGCGGGGGGGACCTACGAGCAGTACTTC.

In this sample, this clonotype is medium-sized. This chain uses TRBV10-3 with TRBJ2-1; tentatively, D is TRBD1 or TRBD2 (7 bases each). Germline loops: CDR1 ENHRY, CDR2 SYGVKD. The CDR3 consists of 15 residues. V was clipped by 8 bases and J by 2 bases, with 16 bases between them. CDR3 sequence (DNA): TGTGCCATCTCAGCAGGGGGGGGGACCTACAATGAGCAGTTCTTC. Translation gives CAISAGGGTYNEQFF.

This clonotype was observed at least ten times. The chain joins TRBV10-3 to TRBJ2-3, with TRBD2 matching 7 bases. The V gene end was trimmed by 6 bases and the J gene end by 3 bases; junction bases not matched to a gene: 15. The CDR3 is made up of 17 amino acids. Germline-derived CDR1 and CDR2 are ENHRY and SYGVKD. CDR3 nucleotide sequence: TGTGCCATCAGCGACGGGGGGAGACAAGACCTGACAGATACGCAGTATTTT. It specifies CAISDGGRQDLTDTQYF.

This clonotype was detected ten times or more. V is TRBV7-2 and J is TRBJ1-4; D unclear. The germline V gene has CDR1 SGHTA and CDR2 FQGNSA. The CDR3 has 13 amino acids. Trimming took off 5 bases at V and 4 bases at J, with 8 bases between the two ends. The CDR3 spells CASSARSNEKLFF. As DNA, the CDR3 is TGTGCCAGCAGCGCCAGGAGTAATGAAAAACTGTTTTTT. Drawing the rest from reference TRBV7-2 and TRBJ1-4, the complete variable domain is GAGVSQSPSNKVTEKGKDVELRCDPISGHTALYWYRQSLGQGLEFLIYFQGNSAPDKSGLPSDRFSAERTGGSVSTLTIQRTQQEDSAVYLCASSARSNEKLFFGSGTQLSVL.

This clonotype was observed at least ten times. The chain carries TRBV28 and TRBJ1-2; TRBD1 aligns across 7 bases. The CDR3 length is 12 residues. CDR1 is MDHEN and CDR2 is SYDVKM in the germline V gene. J was trimmed by 9 bases and V by 8 bases; bases with no gene match: 9. The CDR3 is CASRDSIKSYTF. The CDR3 bases are TGTGCCAGCCGGGACAGCATTAAGAGCTACACCTTC.

This clonotype is labeled as medium-sized. The rearrangement joins TRBV28 to TRBJ2-3; a possible D gene is TRBD2 (6 bases). Germline CDR1 reads MDHEN; CDR2 reads SYDVKM. V was cut by 2 bases and J by 2 bases, with 14 bases left in between. This CDR3 comprises 16 residues. CDR3 in DNA: TGTGCCAGCAGTTTAACGGCTAGCGTCAACACAGATACGCAGTATTTT. Residues: CASSLTASVNTDTQYF. The whole variable domain, remainder taken from reference TRBV28 and TRBJ2-3, is DVKVTQSSRYLVKRTGEKVFLECVQDMDHENMFWYRQDPGLGLRLIYFSYDVKMKEKGDIPEGYSVSREKKERFSLILESASTNQTSMYLCASSLTASVNTDTQYFGPGTRLTVL.

This clonotype was detected a few times. V gene TRBV19 combines with J gene TRBJ2-5, with TRBD1 identical over 8 bases. V was pared by 5 bases and J by 5 bases, with 10 bases of the junction left unmatched. CDR3 length: 15 amino acids. Germline CDR1 and CDR2: LNHDA and SQIVND (reference sequence). The chain's CDR3 is CASSPRGTGIETQYF. Here the CDR3 DNA reads TGTGCCAGTAGTCCAAGGGGGACAGGCATTGAGACCCAGTACTTC.

This clonotype is labeled medium-sized. The J gene is TRBJ2-7, the V gene TRBV4-1; 9 bases align to TRBD2. The CDR3 loop spans 18 amino acids. With 4 bases clipped from V and 2 bases from J, the junction kept 15 bases outside the gene matches. Germline values: CDR1 MGHRA, CDR2 YSYEKL. Here the CDR3 reads CASSPTVLSSGGTYEQYF. The DNA of the CDR3 is TGCGCCAGCAGCCCCACCGTTTTGAGTAGCGGGGGAACCTACGAGCAGTACTTC.

This clonotype was seen many times. The V call is TRBV5-1, the J call TRBJ2-1, with D perhaps TRBD1 or TRBD2 (6 bases each). Trimming removed 1 base from V and 2 bases from J, with 10 bases in between. The CDR3 has 15 amino acids. Germline CDR1 reads SGHRS; CDR2 reads YFSETQ. The CDR3 nucleotides read TGCGCCAGCAGCTTGCCGCGGGACACCTACAATGAGCAGTTCTTC. Translating gives CASSLPRDTYNEQFF.

The chain uses TRBV7-9 and TRBJ2-3, with a weak D call TRBD2 (5 bases). Germline CDR1 is SEHNR and CDR2 is FQNEAQ (reference sequence). V was trimmed by 5 bases and J by 3 bases, leaving 12 bases between them. This CDR3 is 14 amino acids long. The CDR3 here is CASSLEGPTDTQYF. The CDR3 DNA is TGTGCCAGCAGCCTTGAGGGCCCTACAGATACGCAGTATTTT.

This clonotype was detected a few times. The rearrangement uses TRBV12-2 and TRBJ1-5. TRBV12-2 has pseudogene status. The CDR3 is made up of 18 amino acids. The CDR3 spells CASRRLGDLKFPNQPQHF. CDR3 nucleotides: TGTGCAAGTCGTCGCCTGGGGGACCTCAAATTTCCAAATCAGCCCCAGCATTTT.

By proportion, this clonotype is medium-sized. This chain joins TRBV7-8 and TRBJ2-7; D possibly matches TRBD1 or TRBD2 (5 bases each). V shed 1 base and J shed 0 bases, with 13 bases lying between them. The germline V gene has CDR1 SGHVS and CDR2 FQNEAQ. The CDR3 sequence is 16 residues long. CDR3 in DNA: TGTGCCAGCAGCTTAGAAGGGACGAGAAGCTCCTACGAGCAGTACTTC. Its protein is CASSLEGTRSSYEQYF.

This clonotype was observed many times. For the CDR3, the DNA is TGCGCCAGCAGCCAAGAGGCACGCTCCTACAATGAGCAGTTCTTC. This translates into CASSQEARSYNEQFF. The chain combines TRBV4-1 with TRBJ2-1, with D hard to call. CDR1 is MGHRA and CDR2 is YSYEKL in the germline V gene. The CDR3 contains 15 residues. Trimming stripped 0 bases from V and 0 bases from J, with 6 bases between.

This clonotype was recorded many times. The J gene is TRBJ1-2, the V gene TRBV9, with TRBD1 identical over 8 bases. With 3 bases clipped from V and 0 bases from J, the junction kept 4 bases outside the gene matches. CDR3 length: 15 amino acids. The V gene's germline CDR1 is SGDLS and CDR2 YYNGEE. CDR3 amino acids: CASSEGTGPNYGYTF. The DNA of the CDR3 is TGTGCCAGCAGCGAAGGGACAGGTCCTAACTATGGCTACACCTTC.

This clonotype was seen repeatedly, ten times or more. The V and J genes are TRBV20-1 and TRBJ2-2, with 9 positions matching TRBD1. V shed 5 bases, J shed 5 bases, and the junction held 9 bases outside the gene matches. The CDR3 length is 15 residues. Per the germline V gene, CDR1 is DFQATT and CDR2 is SNEGSKA (reference sequence). The CDR3 DNA reads TGCAGTGCTTTCCCACAGGGGGCCGGAACCGGGGAGCTGTTTTTT. The encoded protein is CSAFPQGAGTGELFF.